This T cell receptor beta chain was profiled in a study of early T cells in non-severe SARS-CoV-2 infection. Per the germline V gene, CDR1 is ENHRY and CDR2 is SYGVKD. V lost 3 bases, J lost 0 bases, and 15 bases lay in between. The CDR3 extends over 16 amino acids. Notes on this clonotype: What it recognizes is unknown.

Each cDNA molecule carried a unique molecular identifier. One entry per CDR3 protein results from TCRdb running MiXCR on the 5' RACE reads. The sample includes fewer than 120,000 distinct CDR3 sequences, 10% to 15% of them seen just once. General observations from the study: Lookups in VDJdb leaned toward anti-spike CD8 responses and missed private and CD4 specificities.

The J gene is TRBJ2-7, the V gene TRBV10-3; D assignment may be TRBD1 or TRBD2 (5 bases each). This TCR was recovered from an adult who was a healthcare worker with PCR-confirmed SARS-CoV-2 infection or an uninfected control (not recorded which). Material: whole blood, obtained at baseline. CDR3 coding DNA: TGTGCCATCAGTGATTCCGGGACGGCAAGCTCCTACGAGCAGTACTTC. It yields the protein CAISDSGTASSYEQYF.